Each of the 15 T cell receptor beta chains below was sequenced from the same sample in a study of tumor-infiltrating lymphocytes in primary liver carcinoma. Blood RNA originated from unsorted whole blood, with germline DNA additionally extracted. With a constant-region primer, TCR beta cDNA was made from approximately 450 ng of total RNA. The TCR beta library was amplified through three nested multiplex PCR rounds in a modified ARM-PCR procedure. With TRBV1-TRBV30 forward primers and a C-beta reverse primer, the first two PCR rounds were run for approximately 10 cycles each. Each CDR3 protein is one row after TCRdb ran MiXCR on the multiplex PCR reads. The sample has some 320,000 distinct CDR3 sequences; approximately 65% are singletons. The material sequenced was peripheral blood. Source of these receptors: a man in his forties with primary liver carcinoma and hepatitis B virus infection.

This chain joins TRBV14 and TRBJ2-3; a weak D match, TRBD2 (6 bases). The CDR3 spans 13 residues. V was clipped by 7 bases and J by 2 bases, with 10 bases between them. The germline CDR1 and CDR2 sequences are SGHDN and FVKESK. This chain's CDR3 is CASNRGNTDTQYF. The CDR3 nucleotides read TGTGCCAGCAACCGCGGGAACACAGATACGCAGTATTTT.

V is TRBV28 and J is TRBJ2-3; D remains ambiguous. The germline V gene encodes CDR1 MDHEN and CDR2 SYDVKM. This CDR3 region has 15 residues. The V gene lost 4 bases and the J gene lost 0 bases, with 11 bases spanning the gap. The CDR3 loop reads CASSSMAESTDTQYF. The CDR3 nucleotides read TGTGCCAGCAGTTCCATGGCGGAGAGCACAGATACGCAGTATTTT.

In regard to this clonotype: A much larger clone lies one base from this, so it may be a read error. The V gene is TRBV6-2 or TRBV6-3, the J gene TRBJ1-2, with D possibly TRBD1 on 5 matching bases. The CDR3 is made up of 15 amino acids. Germline CDR1 and CDR2: MNHEY and SVGEGT. The CDR3 DNA reads TGTGCCAGCAGTTACACCGGCAGGGATCACTATGACTACACCTTC. Translation: CASSYTGRDHYDYTF.

This clonotype was picked up a small number of times. Just one base apart from a much larger clone, this may be a read error. This CDR3 is CTSSQDVRGWGNEKLFF. In DNA form, the CDR3 reads TGCACCAGCAGCCAAGATGTCAGGGGATGGGGTAATGAAAAACTGTTTTTT. The J gene is TRBJ1-4, the V gene TRBV4-3, with a tentative D call TRBD1 (6 bases). The CDR3 is 17 residues long. Germline V gene sequence: CDR1 LGHNA, CDR2 YSLEER.

The CDR3 DNA sequence: TGCAGCGTTGATCAGAGGACAGGATACGAAAAACTGTTTTTT. Residues: CSVDQRTGYEKLFF. This sequence joins TRBV29-1 and TRBJ1-4; TRBD1 matches at 7 bases. The CDR3 has 14 amino acids. Trimming removed 3 bases from V and 8 bases from J; junction bases left unmatched: 9. In germline, CDR1 is SQVTM, CDR2 ANQGSEA.

This chain uses TRBV29-1 with TRBJ2-5; D not resolved. Trimming cost V 6 bases and J 1 base, with 6 bases left between them. The V gene's germline CDR1 is SQVTM and CDR2 ANQGSEA. This CDR3 has 11 residues. The chain's CDR3 is CSVRTQETQYF. The CDR3 DNA reads TGCAGCGTGAGGACCCAAGAGACCCAGTACTTC. Looking up the rest from reference TRBV29-1 and TRBJ2-5 gives the full variable domain: SAVISQKPSRDICQRGTSLTIQCQVDSQVTMMFWYRQQPGQSLTLIATANQGSEATYESGFVIDKFPISRPNLTFSTLTVSNMSPEDSSIYLCSVRTQETQYFGPGTRLLVL.

This clonotype was counted once. The germline gene is not matched at one end of the junction; a read error may be the cause. The chain uses TRBV10-3 and TRBJ2-2; 7 bases fit TRBD1. CDR3 size: 11 residues. Germline V gene lookup returns CDR1 ENHRY and CDR2 SYGVKD. In DNA, the CDR3 is TGTGCCATCAGGGACAGGATGGAGCTGTCTTTT. This sequence encodes CAIRDRMELSF.

This clonotype was seen ten or more times. The rearrangement uses TRBV11-3 and TRBJ2-7; D is undetermined. This CDR3 region has 13 residues. Germline V gives CDR1 SGHNT, CDR2 YENEEA. V was pared by 1 base and J by 4 bases, with 8 bases between. CDR3 amino acids: CASSLGASYEQYF. The DNA for the CDR3 is TGTGCCAGCAGCTTAGGGGCATCTTACGAGCAGTACTTC. The complete variable domain, with remaining parts taken from reference TRBV11-3 and TRBJ2-7, reads EAGVVQSPRYKIIEKKQPVAFWCNPISGHNTLYWYLQNLGQGPELLIRYENEEAVDDSQLPKDRFSAERLKGVDSTLKIQPAELGDSAVYLCASSLGASYEQYFGPGTRLTVT.

This clonotype has ten or more counts. V and J are TRBV6-1 and TRBJ2-2, with 12 bases that match TRBD2. The CDR3 is 15 amino acids. Looked up from germline, CDR1 is MNHNS and CDR2 is SASEGT. V gave up 6 bases and J gave up 5 bases; unmatched junction bases: 4. The CDR3 region has the DNA TGTGCCAGCAGCAGGACTAGCGGGACTACCGGGGAGCTGTTTTTT. Amino acids: CASSRTSGTTGELFF.

For this clonotype: With a much larger clone just one base away, this may be a read error. This chain connects TRBV6-5 to TRBJ2-7; D call uncertain. The CDR3 runs 15 residues. Trimming stripped 4 bases from V and 0 bases from J, with 13 bases between. The germline V gene has CDR1 MNHEY and CDR2 SVGAGI. The DNA of the CDR3 is TGTGCCAGCAGTTCCTCCGAAGGCCCCTCCTACGAGCAGTACTTC. Its translation: CASSSSEGPSYEQYF.

The chain carries TRBV11-1 and TRBJ2-3; 10 nucleotides agree with TRBD2. The CDR3 spans 16 residues. Germline values: CDR1 SGHAT, CDR2 FQDESV (reference sequence). Losses at the gene ends were 4 bases for V and 7 bases for J; bases not matched to a gene: 11. The CDR3 DNA reads TGTGCCAGCAGCTCGTTAGCGGGACTAGCGACAAATACGCAGTATTTT. It specifies CASSSLAGLATNTQYF.

This clonotype was counted only a few times. CDR3 sequence: CASSEKVGRWEETQYF. CDR3 sequence (DNA): TGCGCCAGCAGTGAGAAGGTCGGGAGATGGGAAGAGACCCAGTACTTC. The genes are TRBV10-2 and TRBJ2-5, with D maybe TRBD2 (6 bases). The V end was cut by 2 bases, the J end by 3 bases, with 16 bases between. CDR1 is WSHSY, CDR2 SAAADI, per germline. The CDR3 has 16 amino acids.

Comment on this clonotype: This clone may be a read error of a much larger clone one base away. The V gene is TRBV29-1, the J gene TRBJ2-4; 7 positions agree with TRBD1. CDR1 is SQVTM and CDR2 is ANQGSEA in the germline V gene. CDR3 length: 17 amino acids. The V and J ends lost 3 bases and 0 bases, in that order; junction bases with no gene match: 11. DNA for the CDR3: TGCAGCGTTGAGGGGGTGAGACAGGGCTTAGCCAAAAACATTCAGTACTTC. Its translation: CSVEGVRQGLAKNIQYF. Variable domain in full (rest from reference TRBV29-1 and TRBJ2-4): SAVISQKPSRDICQRGTSLTIQCQVDSQVTMMFWYRQQPGQSLTLIATANQGSEATYESGFVIDKFPISRPNLTFSTLTVSNMSPEDSSIYLCSVEGVRQGLAKNIQYFGAGTRLSVL.

The chain joins TRBV14 to TRBJ2-7; 8 bases fit TRBD1. CDR3 length: 15 residues. CDR1 is SGHDN, CDR2 FVKESK, per germline. V shed 3 bases, J shed 4 bases, and the junction held 8 bases outside the gene matches. CDR3 loop: CASSHPGQGSYEQYF. The DNA of the CDR3 is TGTGCCAGCAGCCACCCCGGACAGGGCTCGTACGAGCAGTACTTC.

In this sample, this clonotype turned up a few times. This may be a read error, as it is one base from a much larger clone. This chain links TRBV29-1 with TRBJ1-3; D gene unclear. Germline V gene data show CDR1 as SQVTM and CDR2 as ANQGSEA. V lost 6 bases to trimming and J lost 6 bases, with 12 bases between them. This CDR3 has 12 residues. The CDR3 DNA is TGCAGCGTCAGGACGGTGGAAAACACCATATATTTT. This gives the protein CSVRTVENTIYF.